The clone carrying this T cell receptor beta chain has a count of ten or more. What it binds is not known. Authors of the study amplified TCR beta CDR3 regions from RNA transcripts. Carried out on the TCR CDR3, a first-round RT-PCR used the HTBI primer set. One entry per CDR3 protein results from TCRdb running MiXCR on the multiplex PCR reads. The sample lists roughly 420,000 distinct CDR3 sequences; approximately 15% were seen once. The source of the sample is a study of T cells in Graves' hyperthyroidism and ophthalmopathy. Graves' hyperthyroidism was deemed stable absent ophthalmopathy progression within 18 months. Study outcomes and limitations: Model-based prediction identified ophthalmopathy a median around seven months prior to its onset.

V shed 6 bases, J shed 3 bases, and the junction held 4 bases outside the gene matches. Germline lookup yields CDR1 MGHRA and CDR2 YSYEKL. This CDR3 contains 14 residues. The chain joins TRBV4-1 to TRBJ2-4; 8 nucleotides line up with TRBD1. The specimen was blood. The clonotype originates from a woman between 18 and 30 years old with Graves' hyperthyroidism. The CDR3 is CASRVGTGKNIQYF. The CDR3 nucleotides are TGCGCCAGCAGGGTGGGGACAGGCAAAAACATTCAGTACTTC.